This T cell receptor (beta chain) came from a study of siplizumab effects on memory and regulatory T cells (dated 2019 in TCRdb). Some background on the complete study: The study examined how the anti-CD2 antibody siplizumab affects alloreactive T-cell subsets in allogeneic mixed lymphocyte reactions built from human PBMCs. The study at large found these results: Because sequences below about 10^-5 frequency were poorly captured, only a minor fraction of alloreactive clones could be mapped to unstimulated subsets. Roughly 80-97% of proliferating CD4+ or CD8+ clones could not be assigned a naive or memory phenotype. No functional confirmation was obtained for the suppressive function of proliferating Tregs from siplizumab cultures. In reactions with siplizumab, an average of about 75% of mappable alloreactive CD4+ clones were Treg-derived, compared with 25% to 30% in control reactions. Unstimulated naive T cells appeared to be more diverse than memory T cells, and naive cells seemed to make a substantial contribution to the alloresponse. Siplizumab significantly reduced the cumulative frequency of alloreactive sequences traceable to unstimulated CD4+ memory T cells.

The library was generated by the immunoSEQ multiplex PCR assay. Some 100,000 TCR templates per sample were assayed by the deep sequencing platform. Genomic DNA extracted from sorted T cells was the material used for TCRbeta CDR3 sequencing. Per the authors' processing: The R programming language was used for the clonal analysis of the TCRbeta CDR3 data. Alloreactive CD4+ and CD8+ clones were defined by comparing unstimulated samples with post-reaction CFSE-low samples. Regulatory or non-regulatory origin of alloreactive CD4+ clones was assigned by matching sequences to the sorted unstimulated Treg and non-Treg repertoires. TCRdb took this table from immuneACCESS and kept in-frame rearrangements with V and J called. Such tables lack part of the clones; where checked against another copy, unresolved V genes explain under half of the gap, and the rest is unexplained. For V, J and clone size, that table is used; D and trimming come from the DNA. The sample contains more than 85,000 clones, 80% to 95% of them found a single time. The ten largest clonotypes hold about 1.1% of the sample.

Sorted unstimulated T cells and proliferating T cells recovered from mixed lymphocyte reactions underwent TCRbeta CDR3 sequencing. Fresh whole blood from fewer than 11 HLA-typed healthy donors was used as the source from which PBMCs were isolated. V sheds 1 base and J sheds 4 bases, leaving 16 bases between their ends. The CDR3 numbers 17 residues from cysteine through phenylalanine. Left in the record is the CDR3 DNA by itself, 51 bases read in frame from the first base. In the germline V gene, CDR1 corresponds to MGHRA and CDR2 to YSYEKL. In the case of this clone: Its recognized antigen is unknown. The record has no base qualities; no much larger clone is one base away.

The sample taken for sequencing was CD4+ T cells sorted from blood. The chain was built from TRBV4-1 and TRBJ1-4; TRBD1 is perhaps the D gene, given 6 matching bases. This receptor was taken from a human donor in good health. The DNA is as follows: TGCGCCAGCAGCCAAGCGGACTCCAGGGGCCTTAATGAAAAACTGTTTTTT. Its translation reads: CASSQADSRGLNEKLFF.